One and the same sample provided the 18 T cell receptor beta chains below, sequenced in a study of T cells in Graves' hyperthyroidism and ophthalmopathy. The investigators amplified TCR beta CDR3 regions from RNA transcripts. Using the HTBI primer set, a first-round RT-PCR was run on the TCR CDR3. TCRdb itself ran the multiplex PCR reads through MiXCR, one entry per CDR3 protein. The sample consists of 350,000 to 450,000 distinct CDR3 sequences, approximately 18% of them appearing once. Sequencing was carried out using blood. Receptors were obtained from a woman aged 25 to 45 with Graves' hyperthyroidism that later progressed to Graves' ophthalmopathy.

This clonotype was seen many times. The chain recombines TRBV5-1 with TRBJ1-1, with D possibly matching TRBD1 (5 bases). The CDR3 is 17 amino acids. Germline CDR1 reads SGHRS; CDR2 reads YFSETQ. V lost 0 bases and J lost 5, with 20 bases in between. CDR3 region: CASSLGRWGKTGTEAFF. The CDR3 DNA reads TGCGCCAGCAGCTTGGGACGGTGGGGGAAAACGGGGACTGAAGCTTTCTTT.

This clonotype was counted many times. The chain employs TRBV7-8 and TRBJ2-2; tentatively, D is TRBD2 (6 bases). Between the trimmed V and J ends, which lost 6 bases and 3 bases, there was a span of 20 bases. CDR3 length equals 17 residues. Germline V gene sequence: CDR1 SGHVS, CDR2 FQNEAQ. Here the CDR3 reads CASRFRRGIIDTGELFF. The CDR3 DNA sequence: TGTGCCAGCAGATTTAGGAGGGGAATAATTGACACCGGGGAGCTGTTTTTT.

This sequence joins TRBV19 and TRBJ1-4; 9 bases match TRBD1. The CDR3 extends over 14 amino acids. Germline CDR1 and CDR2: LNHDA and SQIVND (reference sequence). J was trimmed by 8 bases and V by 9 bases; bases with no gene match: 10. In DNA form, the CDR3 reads TGTGCCAGCAACCCGGGACAGGGTCGAGAAAAACTGTTTTTT. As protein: CASNPGQGREKLFF.

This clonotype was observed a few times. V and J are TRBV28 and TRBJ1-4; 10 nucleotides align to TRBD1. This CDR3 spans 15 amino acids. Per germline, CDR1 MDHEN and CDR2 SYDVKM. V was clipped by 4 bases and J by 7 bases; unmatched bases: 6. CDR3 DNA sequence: TGTGCCAGCAGTTATCCGGGACAGGGGAGTGAAAAACTGTTTTTT. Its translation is CASSYPGQGSEKLFF.

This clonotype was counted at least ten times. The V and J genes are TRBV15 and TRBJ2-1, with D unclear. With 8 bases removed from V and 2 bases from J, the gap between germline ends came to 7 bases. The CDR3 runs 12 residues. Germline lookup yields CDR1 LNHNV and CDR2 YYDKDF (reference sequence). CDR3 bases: TGTGCCACCGGGATCCCCTACAATGAGCAGTTCTTC. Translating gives CATGIPYNEQFF. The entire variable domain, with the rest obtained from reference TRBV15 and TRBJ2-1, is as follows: DAMVIQNPRYQVTQFGKPVTLSCSQTLNHNVMYWYQQKSSQAPKLLFHYYDKDFNNEADTPDNFQSRRPNTSFCFLDIRSPGLGDTAMYLCATGIPYNEQFFGPGTRLTVL.

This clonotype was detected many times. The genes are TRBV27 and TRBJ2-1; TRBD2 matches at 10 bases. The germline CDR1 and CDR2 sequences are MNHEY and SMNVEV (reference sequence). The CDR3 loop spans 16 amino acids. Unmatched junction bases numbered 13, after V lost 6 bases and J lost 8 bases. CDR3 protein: CASSPWGSSGGHEQFF. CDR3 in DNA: TGTGCCAGCAGCCCCTGGGGGAGTAGCGGGGGGCATGAGCAGTTCTTC.

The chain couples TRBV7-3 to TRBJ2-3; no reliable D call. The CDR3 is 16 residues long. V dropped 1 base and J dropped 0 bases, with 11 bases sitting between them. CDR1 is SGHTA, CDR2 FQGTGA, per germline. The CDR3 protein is CASSLRGRPSTDTQYF. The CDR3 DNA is TGTGCCAGCAGCTTAAGAGGCAGGCCTAGCACAGATACGCAGTATTTT.

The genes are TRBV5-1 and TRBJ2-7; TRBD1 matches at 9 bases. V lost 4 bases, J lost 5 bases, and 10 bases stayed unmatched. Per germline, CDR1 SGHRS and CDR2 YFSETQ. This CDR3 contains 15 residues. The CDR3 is CASSDSGTGRHEQYF. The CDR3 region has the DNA TGCGCCAGCAGCGACTCCGGGACAGGGAGGCACGAGCAGTACTTC.

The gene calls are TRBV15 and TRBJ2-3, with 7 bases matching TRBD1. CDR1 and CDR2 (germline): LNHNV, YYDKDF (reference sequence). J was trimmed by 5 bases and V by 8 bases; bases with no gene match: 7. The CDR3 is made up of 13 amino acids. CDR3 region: CATPLRGRDTQYF. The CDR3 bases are TGTGCCACCCCTCTGAGGGGGCGAGATACGCAGTATTTT.

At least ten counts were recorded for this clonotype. The CDR3 loop is CASSTAPGGEQYF. DNA of the CDR3: TGTGCCAGCAGCACAGCCCCGGGGGGCGAGCAGTACTTC. The chain employs TRBV7-6 and TRBJ2-7, with 7 nucleotides matching TRBD2. CDR1 is SGHVS and CDR2 is FNYEAQ in the germline V gene. V lost 5 bases to trimming and J lost 6 bases; unmatched junction nucleotides: 7. This CDR3 comprises 13 residues.

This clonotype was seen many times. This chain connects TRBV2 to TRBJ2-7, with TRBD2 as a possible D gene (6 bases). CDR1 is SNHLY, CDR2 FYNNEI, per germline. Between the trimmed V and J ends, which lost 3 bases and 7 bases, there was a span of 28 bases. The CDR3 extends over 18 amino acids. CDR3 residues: CASSDSKTGTPHAGEQYF. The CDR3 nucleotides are TGTGCCAGCAGTGATTCAAAAACCGGGACGCCACACGCGGGGGAGCAGTACTTC. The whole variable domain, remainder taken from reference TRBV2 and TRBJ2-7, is EPEVTQTPSHQVTQMGQEVILRCVPISNHLYFYWYRQILGQKVEFLVSFYNNEISEKSEIFDDQFSVERPDGSNFTLKIRSTKLEDSAMYFCASSDSKTGTPHAGEQYFGPGTRLTVT.

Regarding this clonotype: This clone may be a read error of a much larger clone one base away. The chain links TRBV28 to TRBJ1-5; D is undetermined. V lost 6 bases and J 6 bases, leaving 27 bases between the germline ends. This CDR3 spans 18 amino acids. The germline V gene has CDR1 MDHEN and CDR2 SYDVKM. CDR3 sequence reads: CASSPRRERVFVGQPQHF. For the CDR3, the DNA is TGTGCCAGCAGCCCAAGGAGGGAGAGGGTATTTGTGGGTCAGCCCCAGCATTTT.

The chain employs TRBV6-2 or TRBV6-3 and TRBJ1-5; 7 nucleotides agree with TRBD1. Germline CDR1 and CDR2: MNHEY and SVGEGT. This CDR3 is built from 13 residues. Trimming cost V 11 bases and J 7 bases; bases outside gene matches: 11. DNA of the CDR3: TGTGCCGGAGGAGAGACAGGGAACCAGCCCCAGCATTTT. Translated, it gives CAGGETGNQPQHF.

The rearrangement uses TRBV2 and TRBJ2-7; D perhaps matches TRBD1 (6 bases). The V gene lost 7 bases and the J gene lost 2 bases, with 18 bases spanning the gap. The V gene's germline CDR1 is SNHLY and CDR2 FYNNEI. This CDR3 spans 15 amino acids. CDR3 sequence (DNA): TGTGCCAGCACTCCAAGGGGGACAAGGACCTACGAGCAGTACTTC. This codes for CASTPRGTRTYEQYF.

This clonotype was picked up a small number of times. The CDR3 DNA follows: TGTGCCAGCCGGTCCCAGGGAAACACTGAAGCTTTCTTT. Translated, it gives CASRSQGNTEAFF. The chain is built from TRBV9 and TRBJ1-1; the D gene is possibly TRBD1 (5 bases). CDR3 size: 13 residues. V was pared by 7 bases and J by 2 bases, with 12 bases between. Germline CDR1 is SGDLS and CDR2 is YYNGEE.

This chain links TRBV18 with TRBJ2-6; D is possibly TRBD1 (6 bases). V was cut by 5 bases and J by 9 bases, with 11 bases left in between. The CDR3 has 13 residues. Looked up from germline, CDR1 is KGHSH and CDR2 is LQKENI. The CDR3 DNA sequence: TGTGCCAGCTCAACACAGGGTAACAACGTCCTGACTTTC. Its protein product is CASSTQGNNVLTF.

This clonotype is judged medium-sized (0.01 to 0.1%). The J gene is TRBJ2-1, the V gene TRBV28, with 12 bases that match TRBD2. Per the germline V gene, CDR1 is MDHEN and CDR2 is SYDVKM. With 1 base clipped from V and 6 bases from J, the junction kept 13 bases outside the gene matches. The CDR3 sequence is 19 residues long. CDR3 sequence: CASSLFFAPSGRASNEQFF. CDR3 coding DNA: TGTGCCAGCAGTTTATTTTTCGCGCCTAGCGGGAGGGCCTCCAATGAGCAGTTCTTC. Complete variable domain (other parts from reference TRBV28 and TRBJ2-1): DVKVTQSSRYLVKRTGEKVFLECVQDMDHENMFWYRQDPGLGLRLIYFSYDVKMKEKGDIPEGYSVSREKKERFSLILESASTNQTSMYLCASSLFFAPSGRASNEQFFGPGTRLTVL.

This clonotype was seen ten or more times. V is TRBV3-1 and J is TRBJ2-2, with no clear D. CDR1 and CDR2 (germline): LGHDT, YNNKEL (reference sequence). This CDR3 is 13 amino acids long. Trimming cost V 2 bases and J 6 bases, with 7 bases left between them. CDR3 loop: CASSQLGAGELFF. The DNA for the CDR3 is TGTGCCAGCAGCCAACTAGGAGCCGGGGAGCTGTTTTTT.